The 22 T cell receptor beta chains reported below all come from one sample, sequenced in a study of beta chain features in type 1 diabetes. Expressed TCRB transcripts were sequenced because the isolated RNA had all been reverse transcribed beforehand. Sequencing was performed with immunoSEQ multiplex PCR; in TCRdb, only in-frame clones are kept and a portion is missing. The sample yields approximately 120,000 clones, about 40% seen once. The sample comprised stem cell memory CD4+ T cells from blood. These receptors all stem from a young woman in good health.

This chain joins TRBV7-2 and TRBJ1-2; TRBD1 aligns across 7 bases. The J segment lost 8 bases and the V segment lost 5 bases, leaving 8 bases of the junction unmatched. The CDR3 loop spans 13 amino acids. Germline V gene sequence: CDR1 SGHTA, CDR2 FQGNSA. The DNA of the CDR3 is TGTGCCAGCAGCCCAGAGGGGGCGAGAGGCTACACCTTC. Translating it yields CASSPEGARGYTF.

The CDR3 spells CASSFHRGANTGELFF. The CDR3 DNA follows: TGTGCCAGCAGTTTCCACAGGGGAGCGAACACCGGGGAGCTGTTTTTT. The V gene is TRBV28, the J gene TRBJ2-2; 7 bases match TRBD1. Germline V gene data show CDR1 as MDHEN and CDR2 as SYDVKM. The CDR3 spans 16 residues. J gave up 0 bases and V 3 bases, and 4 bases lay outside the gene matches. The variable domain in full, completed from reference TRBV28 and TRBJ2-2, reads DVKVTQSSRYLVKRTGEKVFLECVQDMDHENMFWYRQDPGLGLRLIYFSYDVKMKEKGDIPEGYSVSREKKERFSLILESASTNQTSMYLCASSFHRGANTGELFFGEGSRLTVL.

This clone appeared a few times. This chain connects TRBV11-1 to TRBJ1-1; the match to TRBD1 covers 9 bases. The germline gives CDR1 SGHAT, CDR2 FQDESV (reference sequence). This CDR3 has 17 residues. V lost 6 bases and J lost 0; bases outside the gene matches: 11. CDR3 sequence reads: CASRERTGGGMNTEAFF. DNA for the CDR3: TGTGCCAGCAGAGAAAGAACAGGGGGCGGGATGAACACTGAAGCTTTCTTT.

This sequence joins TRBV2 and TRBJ2-7; no definite D call. The CDR3 is 12 residues long. Germline CDR1 reads SNHLY; CDR2 reads FYNNEI. V was trimmed by 6 bases and J by 2 bases, leaving 8 bases between them. The CDR3 loop is CASRADPYEQYF. CDR3 coding DNA: TGTGCCAGCAGGGCCGATCCCTACGAGCAGTACTTC.

The chain joins TRBV19 to TRBJ2-2, with TRBD1 identical over 7 bases. Germline-derived CDR1 and CDR2 are LNHDA and SQIVND (reference sequence). CDR3 size: 14 residues. V shed 7 bases, J shed 4 bases, and the junction held 6 bases outside the gene matches. This CDR3 reads CASTMGQFTGELFF. CDR3 bases: TGTGCCAGTACCATGGGACAGTTCACCGGGGAGCTGTTTTTT.

This clone was found a few times. The CDR3 spells CASRLAGIGQETQYF. The CDR3 DNA is TGTGCCAGCAGACTAGCGGGGATAGGCCAAGAGACCCAGTACTTC. The chain has TRBV2 and TRBJ2-5; TRBD2 aligns across 10 bases. Looked up from germline, CDR1 is SNHLY and CDR2 is FYNNEI. After removal of 6 bases from V and 1 base from J, the junction contained 5 bases not matched to a gene. The CDR3 loop spans 15 amino acids.

The chain links TRBV6-1 to TRBJ2-1; TRBD2 matches 7 bases. V lost 6 bases and J lost 4; bases outside the gene matches: 6. The germline CDR1 and CDR2 sequences are MNHNS and SASEGT. This CDR3 spans 14 amino acids. The CDR3: CASRDERGYNEQFF. The CDR3 DNA is TGTGCCAGCAGGGACGAGCGGGGTTACAATGAGCAGTTCTTC.

The table lists this clone with a few counts. This chain links TRBV28 with TRBJ2-1; 10 bases agree with TRBD2. CDR1 is MDHEN, CDR2 SYDVKM, per germline. V was pared by 3 bases and J by 8 bases, with 10 bases of the junction left unmatched. This CDR3 is 16 amino acids long. Written as DNA, the CDR3 is TGTGCCAGCAGTTTTGGTAGGGCTAGCGGGAGTGATGAGCAGTTCTTC. This sequence encodes CASSFGRASGSDEQFF.

This clone was observed a handful of times. The V and J genes are TRBV11-3 and TRBJ2-2; D is perhaps TRBD1 (6 bases). Per the germline V gene, CDR1 is SGHNT and CDR2 is YENEEA. Trimming removed 5 bases from V and 7 bases from J, with 11 bases in between. The length of the CDR3 is 13 residues. The CDR3: CASSTGWGGELFF. Written as DNA, the CDR3 is TGTGCCAGCAGCACAGGGTGGGGCGGGGAGCTGTTTTTT. Supplemented by reference TRBV11-3 and TRBJ2-2, the full variable domain reads EAGVVQSPRYKIIEKKQPVAFWCNPISGHNTLYWYLQNLGQGPELLIRYENEEAVDDSQLPKDRFSAERLKGVDSTLKIQPAELGDSAVYLCASSTGWGGELFFGEGSRLTVL.

This clone was found a few times. The chain joins TRBV5-6 to TRBJ2-6; 8 nucleotides align to TRBD1. J was trimmed by 2 bases and V by 2 bases; bases with no gene match: 12. From germline, CDR1 is SGHDT and CDR2 YYEEEE. This CDR3 has 19 amino acids. CDR3 protein: CASSLTSWTGKTGANVLTF. CDR3 bases: TGTGCCAGCAGCTTAACTTCCTGGACAGGGAAAACTGGGGCCAACGTCCTGACTTTC.

A few counts support this clone. The chain joins TRBV28 to TRBJ1-5; D may be TRBD1 (6 bases). Germline V gene sequence: CDR1 MDHEN, CDR2 SYDVKM. The V end lost 2 bases, the J end lost 5 bases, and 16 bases lay between the germline ends. There are 16 residues in the CDR3. DNA for the CDR3: TGTGCCAGCAGTTTAAGTATCTGGGGGCCGTATCAGCCCCAGCATTTT. Its translation is CASSLSIWGPYQPQHF.

The chain employs TRBV19 and TRBJ2-3; 7 positions agree with TRBD2. Germline loops: CDR1 LNHDA, CDR2 SQIVND (reference sequence). The ends lost 7 bases at V and 0 bases at J; junction bases unmatched: 7. The CDR3 is made up of 15 amino acids. CDR3 coding DNA: TGTGCCAGTATGGGGACTACTCCTAGCACAGATACGCAGTATTTT. This codes for CASMGTTPSTDTQYF. The whole variable domain, filled in from reference TRBV19 and TRBJ2-3, reads DGGITQSPKYLFRKEGQNVTLSCEQNLNHDAMYWYRQDPGQGLRLIYYSQIVNDFQKGDIAEGYSVSREKKESFPLTVTSAQKNPTAFYLCASMGTTPSTDTQYFGPGTRLTVL.

CDR3 coding DNA: TGTGCCAGCAGTTACTCGAGGGAGTCCACTGAAGCTTTCTTT. Translation: CASSYSRESTEAFF. This sequence joins TRBV6-5 and TRBJ1-1, with D hard to call. The V and J ends lost 0 bases and 4 bases respectively, with 9 bases between them. The V gene's germline CDR1 is MNHEY and CDR2 SVGAGI. The CDR3 is made up of 14 amino acids.

This chain uses TRBV23-1 with TRBJ1-4, with D possibly matching TRBD1 (5 bases). TRBV23-1 is marked as an open reading frame, function uncertain. This CDR3 is 15 amino acids long. V lost 11 bases, J lost 0 bases, and 16 bases lay in between. CDR3 sequence reads: CAGKEGSATNEKLFF. Here the CDR3 DNA reads TGCGCCGGTAAGGAGGGGTCCGCAACTAATGAAAAACTGTTTTTT.

This clone was observed once. The chain employs TRBV5-6 and TRBJ2-2, with D perhaps matching TRBD1 (6 bases). From germline, CDR1 is SGHDT and CDR2 YYEEEE. The ends were cut back, 2 bases at V and 4 bases at J, with 18 bases in the middle. CDR3 length equals 17 residues. The CDR3 here is CASSLLTGTRGTGELFF. The CDR3 DNA reads as TGTGCCAGCAGCTTACTTACAGGGACCCGAGGCACCGGGGAGCTGTTTTTT.

This clone was detected a few times. This chain connects TRBV19 to TRBJ2-7; 7 nucleotides align to TRBD2. The CDR3 length is 16 residues. Germline assignment: CDR1 LNHDA and CDR2 SQIVND (reference sequence). With 3 bases clipped from V and 3 bases from J, the junction kept 11 bases outside the gene matches. The CDR3: CASSMISSGPLYEQYF. DNA for the CDR3: TGTGCCAGTAGTATGATATCTAGCGGCCCCCTCTACGAGCAGTACTTC.

This clone appeared a few times. The CDR3 here is CASSSNEQFF. The CDR3 coding sequence is TGTGCCAGCAGCTCCAATGAGCAGTTCTTC. The chain joins TRBV2 to TRBJ2-1; D is unresolved. This CDR3 is built from 10 residues. Germline V gene sequence: CDR1 SNHLY, CDR2 FYNNEI. V lost 6 bases, J lost 6 bases, and 3 bases lay in between.

This clone appeared a few times. The chain has TRBV28 and TRBJ2-7; tentatively, D is TRBD2 (6 bases). Looked up from germline, CDR1 is MDHEN and CDR2 is SYDVKM. This CDR3 spans 12 amino acids. Trimming cost V 7 bases and J 6 bases, with 13 bases left between them. The CDR3 bases are TGTGCCAGCACCTCCGGAGGGACCGAGCAGTACTTC. Residues: CASTSGGTEQYF.

The chain carries TRBV28 and TRBJ2-7; 10 bases are shared with TRBD1. Per germline, CDR1 MDHEN and CDR2 SYDVKM. The CDR3 is 15 amino acids. V shed 7 bases, J shed 5 bases, and the junction held 11 bases outside the gene matches. DNA for the CDR3: TGTGCCAGCACTCCGGCGGGACAGGGGTCCCACGAGCAGTACTTC. It is translated as CASTPAGQGSHEQYF.

The J gene is TRBJ1-4, the V gene TRBV7-9, with 7 bases identical to TRBD1. Germline V CDR1 and CDR2: SEHNR, FQNEAQ (reference sequence). Trimming at V came to 3 bases and at J to 0 bases, leaving 1 base not matched to a gene. The CDR3 spans 15 residues. The CDR3 sequence is CASSLGQTTNEKLFF. Written as DNA, the CDR3 is TGTGCCAGCAGCTTGGGACAGACAACTAATGAAAAACTGTTTTTT.

The V gene is TRBV21-1, the J gene TRBJ2-7; TRBD2 is the table's D call and was not checked against the DNA. TRBV21-1 is noted as a pseudogene. This CDR3 region has 16 residues. Here the CDR3 reads CASSKPRTSCNDEQYF. DNA of the CDR3: TGTGCCAGCAGCAAACCCAGGACTAGCTGTAATGACGAGCAGTACTTC.

V and J are TRBV25-1 and TRBJ2-7, with 12 bases aligning to TRBD2. This CDR3 contains 16 residues. With 4 bases clipped from V and 3 bases from J, the junction kept 7 bases outside the gene matches. Germline CDR1 reads MGHDK; CDR2 reads SYGVNS. The CDR3 protein is CASSALTSGSLYEQYF. The CDR3 region has the DNA TGTGCCAGCAGTGCGTTGACTAGCGGGAGCCTCTACGAGCAGTACTTC.